The rows below give T cell receptor beta chains drawn from one sample of a study of cytomegalovirus exposure and HLA in healthy donors. TCRdb's copy holds only in-frame clones and misses some; the assay was immunoSEQ multiplex PCR. The sample spans 150,000 to 200,000 clones; the ten largest clones claim about 2.2%. The sequenced sample was PBMCs. All receptors come from a man under 40 in good health and CMV-seronegative. CDR3s leave out the opening cysteine and the closing phenylalanine or tryptophan. The D gene is left open where the match is weak.

j_gene | v_gene | d_gene | CDR3aa
TRBJ1-2 | TRBV29-1 | NA | SVRQDGYT
TRBJ2-7 | TRBV5-1 | TRBD1 | ASNPPGQAYEQY
TRBJ1-4 | TRBV13 | NA | ASSLRGLTNEKLL
TRBJ2-3 | TRBV19 | NA | ASSNRADTQY
TRBJ1-4 | TRBV9 | NA | ASSAGGATNEKLF
TRBJ2-5 | TRBV18 | TRBD2 | ASSPGTSGSTGKTQY
TRBJ1-4 | TRBV15 | NA | ATSSDFRETNEKLF
TRBJ1-1 | TRBV15 | TRBD1 | ATSRAPGQGHVEAF
TRBJ2-5 | TRBV7-6 | NA | ASSLAGGWETQY
TRBJ2-7 | TRBV5-5 | NA | ASSFNRDFTYEQY
TRBJ1-4 | TRBV7-2 | NA | ASSLGGGRAEKLF
TRBJ2-7 | TRBV10-2 | TRBD1 | ASSQGAYEQY
TRBJ2-1 | TRBV5-4 | TRBD1 | ASSLKTGFDEQF
TRBJ1-5 | TRBV29-1 | NA | SARHGNQPQH
TRBJ1-2 | TRBV6-1 | TRBD1 | ASGIEAGGYGYT
TRBJ2-2 | TRBV6-4 | NA | ASTPGAEGTNTGELF
TRBJ2-7 | TRBV5-1 | NA | ASSLTSYLSSNYEQY
TRBJ2-3 | TRBV27 | TRBD2 | ASSLTVAGSTDTQY
TRBJ2-1 | TRBV6-5 | TRBD2 | ASSLAGVSYNEQF
TRBJ1-1 | TRBV6-6 | TRBD1 | ASSPGQGGTEAF
TRBJ1-4 | TRBV5-1 | NA | ASSDTSGDEKLF
TRBJ2-7 | TRBV7-8 | TRBD2 | ASSLGRTSGEGTYEQY
TRBJ2-3 | TRBV2 | NA | ASSRLGAGTDTQY
TRBJ2-4 | TRBV5-4 | TRBD1 | ASSLGGLSGTGVLNIQY
TRBJ1-1 | TRBV18 | NA | ASSPLGDTEAF
TRBJ2-7 | TRBV28 | TRBD2 | ASSPPWSGRYEQY
TRBJ2-7 | TRBV6-6 | TRBD2 | ASSRNPGGPYEQY
TRBJ1-4 | TRBV11-3 | NA | ASSRQVTEKLF
TRBJ2-4 | TRBV18 | TRBD2 | ASSPQFPGLAGVENIQY
TRBJ1-1 | TRBV5-1 | NA | ASGRGVDTEAF
TRBJ2-7 | TRBV29-1 | TRBD2 | SVVSSGSSYEQY
TRBJ2-2 | TRBV7-9 | TRBD1 | ASSRQGATGELF
TRBJ2-2 | TRBV19 | NA | ASSIDWLFTGELF
TRBJ2-2 | TRBV7-6 | NA | ASSLGQANTGELF
TRBJ2-7 | TRBV9 | TRBD2 | ASSVLAGVPSEQY